A single count supports the clone carrying this T cell receptor (beta chain). The unexposed donors gave CD4+ T cells in about 2010-2019, prior to COVID-19. This entry is derived from a study of CD4 T cells in relation to SARS-CoV-2 and coronaviruses. Overall study context: The HLA restriction of the shared crossreactive spike epitopes was mapped.

The assay was immunoSEQ multiplex PCR, and TCRdb's table has in-frame clones only and misses some. The sample has tens of thousands of clones, 94% seen once. CDR1 DFQATT and CDR2 SNEGSKA come from the germline V gene (reference sequence). There are 11 residues in the CDR3. Deletions cut 5 bases from V and 5 bases from J, with 9 bases between. The sequence derives from a human donor in good health. The material sequenced was naive CD4+ T cells from PBMCs. The subset is: naive CD4+ T cells isolated by negative enrichment. The chain is built from TRBV20-1 and TRBJ2-5; D unresolved. CDR3 nucleotides: TGCAGTGCTGCGACGAGGGAGACCCAGTACTTC. Its translation is CSAATRETQYF.